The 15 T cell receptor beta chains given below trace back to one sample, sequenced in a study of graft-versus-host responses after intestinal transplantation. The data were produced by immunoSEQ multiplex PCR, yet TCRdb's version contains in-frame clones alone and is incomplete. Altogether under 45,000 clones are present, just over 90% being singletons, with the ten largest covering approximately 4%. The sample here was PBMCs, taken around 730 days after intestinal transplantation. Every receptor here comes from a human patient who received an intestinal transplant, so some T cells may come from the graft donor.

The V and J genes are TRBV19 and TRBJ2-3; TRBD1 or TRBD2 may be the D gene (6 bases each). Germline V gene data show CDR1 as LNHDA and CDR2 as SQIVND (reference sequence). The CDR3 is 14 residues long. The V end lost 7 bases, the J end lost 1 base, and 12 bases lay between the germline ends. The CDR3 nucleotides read TGTGCCAGTAATACGGGGGCTGGCACAGATACGCAGTATTTT. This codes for CASNTGAGTDTQYF.

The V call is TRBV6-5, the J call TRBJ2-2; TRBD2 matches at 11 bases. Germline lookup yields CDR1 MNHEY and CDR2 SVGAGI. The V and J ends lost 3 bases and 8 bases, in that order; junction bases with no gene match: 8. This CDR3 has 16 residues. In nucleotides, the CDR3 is TGTGCCAGCAGTTATCTAGCGGGGGGCCTCGGAGGGGAGCTGTTTTTT. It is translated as CASSYLAGGLGGELFF.

In DNA form, the CDR3 reads TGCGCCAGCAGCCTAAGACGGGACAGGGGTGCTGAAGCTTTCTTT. This translates into CASSLRRDRGAEAFF. This sequence joins TRBV4-1 and TRBJ1-1, with TRBD1 matching over 10 bases. The CDR3 totals 15 residues. After removal of 4 bases from V and 6 bases from J, the junction contained 8 bases not matched to a gene. Germline CDR1 MGHRA, CDR2 YSYEKL.

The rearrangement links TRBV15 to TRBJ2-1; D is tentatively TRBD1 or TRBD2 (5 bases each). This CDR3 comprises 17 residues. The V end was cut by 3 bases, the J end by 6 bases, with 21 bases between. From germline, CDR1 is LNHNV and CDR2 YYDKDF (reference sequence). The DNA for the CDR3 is TGTGCCACCAGCAGTCGATACGGGACCAATCTGGGCAATGAGCAGTTCTTC. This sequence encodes CATSSRYGTNLGNEQFF.

The CDR3 spells CASSRQATDTQYF. The CDR3 bases are TGTGCCAGCAGTAGACAAGCCACAGATACGCAGTATTTT. The chain couples TRBV6-6 to TRBJ2-3; no definite D call. The V end lost 5 bases, the J end lost 2 bases, and 8 bases lay between the germline ends. This CDR3 spans 13 amino acids. Germline assignment: CDR1 MNHNY and CDR2 SVGAGI (reference sequence).

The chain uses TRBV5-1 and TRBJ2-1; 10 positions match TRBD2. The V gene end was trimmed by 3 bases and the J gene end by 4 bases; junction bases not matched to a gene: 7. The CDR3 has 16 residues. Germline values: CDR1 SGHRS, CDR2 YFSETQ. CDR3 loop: CASSYLSGGTYNEQFF. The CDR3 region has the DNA TGCGCCAGCAGCTACCTTAGCGGGGGGACTTACAATGAGCAGTTCTTC.

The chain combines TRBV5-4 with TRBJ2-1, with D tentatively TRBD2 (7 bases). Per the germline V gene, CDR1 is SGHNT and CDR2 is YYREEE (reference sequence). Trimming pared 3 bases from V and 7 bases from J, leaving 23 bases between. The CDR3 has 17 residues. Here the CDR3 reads CASSSLGGGGSLNEQFF. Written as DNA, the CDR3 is TGTGCCAGCAGCTCGCTAGGTGGGGGCGGGAGTCTGAATGAGCAGTTCTTC.

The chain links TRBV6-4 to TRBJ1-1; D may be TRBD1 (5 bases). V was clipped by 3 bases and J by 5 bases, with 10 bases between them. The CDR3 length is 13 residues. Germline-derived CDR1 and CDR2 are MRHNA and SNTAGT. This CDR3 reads CASSENGATEAFF. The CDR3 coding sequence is TGTGCCAGCAGTGAGAACGGGGCTACTGAAGCTTTCTTT.

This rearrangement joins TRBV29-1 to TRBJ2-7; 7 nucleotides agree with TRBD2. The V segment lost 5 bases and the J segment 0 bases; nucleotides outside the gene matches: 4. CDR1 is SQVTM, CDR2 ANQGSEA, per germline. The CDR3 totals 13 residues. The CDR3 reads CSVITSVSYEQYF. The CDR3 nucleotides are TGCAGCGTTATAACTAGCGTCTCCTACGAGCAGTACTTC.

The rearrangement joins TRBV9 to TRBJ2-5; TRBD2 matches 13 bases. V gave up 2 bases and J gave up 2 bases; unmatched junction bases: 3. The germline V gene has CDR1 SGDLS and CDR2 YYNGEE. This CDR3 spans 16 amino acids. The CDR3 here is CASSVGTSGVQETQYF. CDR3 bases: TGTGCCAGCAGCGTGGGGACTAGCGGGGTACAAGAGACCCAGTACTTC.

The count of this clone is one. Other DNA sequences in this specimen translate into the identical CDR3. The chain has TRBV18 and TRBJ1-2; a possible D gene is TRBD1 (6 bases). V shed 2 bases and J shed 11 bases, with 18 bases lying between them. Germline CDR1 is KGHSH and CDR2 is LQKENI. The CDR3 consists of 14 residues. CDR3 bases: TGTGCCAGCTCACCAGGCCAAATCCGAGGGGGTTACACCTTC. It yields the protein CASSPGQIRGGYTF.

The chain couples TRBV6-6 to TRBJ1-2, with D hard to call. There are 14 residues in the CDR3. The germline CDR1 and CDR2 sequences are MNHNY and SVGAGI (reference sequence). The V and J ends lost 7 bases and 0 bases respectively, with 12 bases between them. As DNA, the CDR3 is TGTGCCAGCAATCTGGACCTAGCTAACTATGGCTACACCTTC. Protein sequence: CASNLDLANYGYTF.

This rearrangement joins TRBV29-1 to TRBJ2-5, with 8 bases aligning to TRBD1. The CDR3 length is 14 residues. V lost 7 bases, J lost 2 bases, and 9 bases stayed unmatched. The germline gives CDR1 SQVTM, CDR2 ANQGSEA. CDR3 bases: TGCAGCGGGGACAGGTCAGGCATACAAGAGACCCAGTACTTC. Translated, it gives CSGDRSGIQETQYF.

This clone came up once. CDR3 sequence reads: CAISESGADKNIQYF. CDR3 in DNA: TGTGCCATCAGTGAGTCAGGGGCAGACAAAAACATTCAGTACTTC. V and J are TRBV10-3 and TRBJ2-4, with a weak D call TRBD1 (5 bases). The CDR3 has 15 residues. Trimming removed 0 bases from V and 3 bases from J, with 9 bases in between. CDR1 is ENHRY, CDR2 SYGVKD, per germline.

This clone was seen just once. CDR3 DNA sequence: TGTGCCAGTAGTACTCAGGGTCGGGTTGGCGATCAGCCCCAGCATTTT. This gives the protein CASSTQGRVGDQPQHF. The genes are TRBV19 and TRBJ1-5; D possibly corresponds to TRBD1 (5 bases). Germline V CDR1 and CDR2: LNHDA, SQIVND (reference sequence). The V gene lost 4 bases and the J gene lost 5 bases, with 18 bases spanning the gap. The CDR3 totals 16 residues.